This T cell receptor beta chain was sequenced during a study of human T cells and chemical hapten exposure. The study, taken as a whole, reports: As the donors had alopecia, their immune response may differ from healthy people's.

Worth noting for this clonotype: Its target is not known. Sequence at one end of the junction differs from germline and may be a read error.

MiXCR was run by TCRdb on the RACE reads, yielding one entry per CDR3 protein. Altogether 270,000 or so distinct CDR3 sequences are present, 7.5% to 8% being singletons, with the ten largest covering more than 1%. Indicated time point: pre-sensitization, week 0. Treatment meaning: therapeutic diphenylcyclopropenone sensitization with weekly scalp DPC. This CDR3 comprises 15 residues. Germline CDR1 reads SGHAT; CDR2 reads FQNNGV. This sequence originates from a man aged 18 to 29 with alopecia areata. Some clones in this sample may be carry-over from other donors' samples. This chain joins TRBV11-2 and TRBJ1-4; 7 bases line up with TRBD1. The sample was whole blood, taken in connection with sensitization to the hapten diphenylcyclopropenone (DPC). DNA for the CDR3: TGTGCCGGCAGCAAGGACGACAGGGTTTTTGAAAAACTGTTTTTT. Protein sequence: CAGSKDDRVFEKLFF. The full variable domain, rest sourced from reference TRBV11-2 and TRBJ1-4, is EAGVAQSPRYKIIEKRQSVAFWCNPISGHATLYWYQQILGQGPKLLIQFQNNGVVDDSQLPKDRFSAERLKGVDSTLKIQPAKLEDSAVYLCAGSKDDRVFEKLFFGSGTQLSVL.